This TCR beta chain was captured by sequencing in a study of T cells in tuberculosis (dated by TCRdb to between 2017 and 2018). Regarding the complete study: The study combined CD1B tetramers and high-throughput TCR immunosequencing to characterize T cells specific for the mycobacterial lipid antigen glucose monomycolate (GMM). With ten people per group, a South African clinical cohort compared IGRA-negative adolescents, IGRA-positive adolescents with latent tuberculosis, and adults with active tuberculosis.

Summary of the overall study and its limitations: With the diverse GMM-specific repertoire as input, a classifier achieved approximately 90% accuracy (AUROC 0.90), whereas GEM motif frequencies as input gave 55% to 75% accuracy. Clinical samples were selected based on which cryopreserved specimens were available, and the active tuberculosis cases were adults whereas the controls were adolescents. Compared with IGRA-negative controls, TCR-alpha repertoires from active tuberculosis had smaller mean NN-distances to GMM-specific TCRs, which suggests that these TCRs underwent clonal expansion. The smaller NN-distances in active tuberculosis patients were driven in part by shorter CDR3-alpha lengths, while the difference seen for TCR-beta was not statistically significant.

TCR libraries were generated with the immunoSEQ multiplex PCR assay, using TCR-beta and/or TCR-alpha/delta assays for each sample. Amplified TCR libraries were sequenced on the Illumina high-throughput platform. Per the original workflow: Clustering and dimensionality reduction relied on pairwise TCRdist distances among GMM-specific receptors from T cells that were either sorted ex vivo or expanded in vitro. Each clinical repertoire was assigned a mean NN-distance score, defined as the average TCRdist to the nearest 10% of tetramer-positive reference sequences. To compute GEM TCR motif frequency, the fraction of unique TCRs matching known GEM sequences by V/J usage and CDR3 length was calculated. Active tuberculosis was classified by linear discriminant analysis with leave-one-out cross-validation, implemented in scikit-learn. Here the immuneACCESS table is served through TCRdb, limited to in-frame sequences with V and J called. Missing clones are a known gap in these copies; in checked studies unresolved V genes cover under half, and the rest lacks a known reason. For V, J and clone size, that table is used; D and trimming come from the DNA. This sample is represented by tens of thousands of clones; roughly 94% of them were singletons. The ten top clones hold approximately 8% of the sample.

Note on this clone: Its antigen is unknown. Within one base of it there is no much larger clone, and no base qualities were kept.

At study entry, a tuberculin skin test and the QuantiFERON-TB GOLD In-Tube IGRA were used to screen adolescents for latent tuberculosis infection. Immunosequencing was performed on unsorted cryopreserved PBMC and covered 110,000 or so T cells per clinical donor on average. Eleven high schools in the Worcester region of the Western Cape, South Africa, served as enrollment sites for adolescents aged 12 to 18 years. Approximately 10 adolescents infected with M. tuberculosis and approximately 10 uninfected adolescents were chosen and matched for age and sex. Adolescent PBMC were isolated from freshly drawn heparinized blood by density centrifugation and cryopreserved. The CDR3 goes from the cysteine to the phenylalanine over 21 residues. Solely the CDR3 DNA is kept, with 63 bases framed from the first base. Clipping removes 5 bases from V and 2 bases from J, with 16 as the unmatched junction base count. CDR1 and CDR2, per the germline V gene, are SGHVS and FQNEAQ.

The rearrangement joined TRBV7-8 to TRBJ2-2, and 14 junctional nucleotides match TRBD2. The source is a donor aged 10-35 years with latent tuberculosis or without tuberculosis infection. The sequenced sample consisted of PBMCs. CDR3 loop: CASSPVYSGTSGRVNTGELFF. The DNA reads as follows: TGTGCCAGCAGCCCAGTTTACTCCGGGACTAGCGGGAGAGTTAACACCGGGGAGCTGTTTTTT.